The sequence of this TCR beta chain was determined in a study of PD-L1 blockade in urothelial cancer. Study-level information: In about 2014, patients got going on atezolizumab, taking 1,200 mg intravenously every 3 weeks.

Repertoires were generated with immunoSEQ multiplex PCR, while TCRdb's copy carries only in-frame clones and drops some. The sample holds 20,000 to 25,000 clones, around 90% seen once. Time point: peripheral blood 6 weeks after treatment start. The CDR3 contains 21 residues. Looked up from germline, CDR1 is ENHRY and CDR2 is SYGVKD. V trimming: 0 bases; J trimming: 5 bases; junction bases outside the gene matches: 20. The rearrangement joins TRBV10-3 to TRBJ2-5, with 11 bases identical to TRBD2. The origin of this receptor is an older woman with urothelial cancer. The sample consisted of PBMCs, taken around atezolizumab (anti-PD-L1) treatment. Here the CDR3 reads CAISESVGLLAGAGRGETQYF. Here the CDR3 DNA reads TGTGCCATCAGTGAGTCCGTAGGTTTACTAGCGGGAGCCGGTCGCGGGGAGACCCAGTACTTC.